This T cell receptor beta chain was retrieved from a study of blood T cell repertoires in COVID-19. Study in general: Samples of COVID-19 (acute and convalescent) were obtained from the United States, Italy and Spain. Sample material is recorded as cDNA or gDNA derived from T cells, B-cell-depleted T cells, or PBMCs.

A remark on this clone: Given a much more abundant clone one base away, this may be a read error.

V lost 5 bases and J lost 0, with 7 bases in between. The CDR3 spans 13 residues. Germline V gene sequence: CDR1 SNHLY, CDR2 FYNNEI. This table comes from immunoSEQ multiplex PCR, and its TCRdb copy is limited to in-frame clones, with some not included. The repertoire holds about 210,000 clones, with 88% as singletons. The TCR originated in an older man with acute or convalescent COVID-19. The chain uses TRBV2 and TRBJ1-1; D uncertain. Sample: peripheral blood. CDR3 sequence: CASSLTVNTEAFF. The CDR3 nucleotides read TGTGCCAGCAGTTTAACAGTGAACACTGAAGCTTTCTTT.